This T cell receptor beta chain came from a study of monozygotic twins with cystic fibrosis. Study outcomes and limitations: Shared CDR3 numbers were not associated with age, concordance or severity. Monozygotic CF twin pairs shared significantly more nucleotide-identical clonotypes than unrelated CF individuals did. V usage most resembled the co-twin in 13 of 16 pairs.

Germline loops: CDR1 SEHNR, CDR2 FQNEAQ (reference sequence). CDR3 length: 15 amino acids. Deletions cut 2 bases from V and 0 bases from J, with 10 bases between. This clone is a singleton in its sample. Its antigen is still unknown. Sequenced by immunoSEQ multiplex PCR; TCRdb stores in-frame clones only, minus some. The sample has about 32,000 clones; 92% are singletons. V is TRBV7-9 and J is TRBJ1-1, with D unresolved. This TCR was sampled from a girl aged 2-10 years with cystic fibrosis. The sequenced sample consisted of blood. The DNA of the CDR3 is TGTGCCAGCAGCTTAAGATTGTTTTTGAACACTGAAGCTTTCTTT. It yields the protein CASSLRLFLNTEAFF. The entire variable domain, with the rest obtained from reference TRBV7-9 and TRBJ1-1, is as follows: DTGVSQNPRHKITKRGQNVTFRCDPISEHNRLYWYRQTLGQGPEFLTYFQNEAQLEKSRLLSDRFSAERPKGSFSTLEIQRTEQGDSAMYLCASSLRLFLNTEAFFGQGTRLTVV.